Below are 2 T cell receptor beta chains sequenced from a single sample in a study of glioma-infiltrating T cells after dendritic cell vaccination. Indicated time point: after dendritic cell vaccination, including at tumor progression/relapse. The table came from immunoSEQ multiplex PCR; TCRdb's copy has only in-frame clones and leaves some out. The repertoire consists of roughly 85,000 clones, with 85% occurring once and the leading ten covering 8.5%. The sequencing here drew on blood, taken after dendritic cell vaccination. The receptors were gathered from a human donor with glioblastoma.

In DNA, the CDR3 is TGTGCCAGCAGCGGACTGAACACCGGGGAGCTGTTTTTT. Its protein is CASSGLNTGELFF. The chain employs TRBV9 and TRBJ2-2, with unresolved D. Trimming cost V 3 bases and J 1 base, with 4 bases left between them. The CDR3 is 13 amino acids. Germline V gene sequence: CDR1 SGDLS, CDR2 YYNGEE. The whole variable domain, remainder taken from reference TRBV9 and TRBJ2-2, is DSGVTQTPKHLITATGQRVTLRCSPRSGDLSVYWYQQSLDQGLQFLIQYYNGEERAKGNILERFSAQQFPDLHSELNLSSLELGDSALYFCASSGLNTGELFFGEGSRLTVL.

This clone was observed once. J is TRBJ2-7 and V is TRBV28, with 7 bases that match TRBD2. CDR3 size: 15 residues. CDR1 is MDHEN and CDR2 is SYDVKM in the germline V gene. The V gene end was trimmed by 1 base and the J gene end by 1 base; junction bases not matched to a gene: 4. The DNA for the CDR3 is TGTGCCAGCAGTTTATTGTCGGGAGGATCCTACGAGCAGTACTTC. Residues: CASSLLSGGSYEQYF.